Each of the 9 T cell receptor beta chains below was sequenced from the same sample in a study of cytotoxic CD8 clonotypes in ibrutinib-treated CLL. Some clones are missing from TCRdb's copy, which holds only in-frame ones; the method was immunoSEQ multiplex PCR. The data hold approximately 190,000 clones, with just under 80% observed a single time. The input for sequencing was PBMCs, taken after 12 months of ibrutinib treatment. Receptors were obtained from a human donor with chronic lymphocytic leukemia.

This clone has a single count. The chain combines TRBV19 with TRBJ2-7, with TRBD2 as a possible D gene (7 bases). This CDR3 region has 15 residues. The ends were cut back, 6 bases at V and 6 bases at J, with 21 bases in the middle. Germline V gives CDR1 LNHDA, CDR2 SQIVND (reference sequence). CDR3 in DNA: TGTGCCAGTAGCCCCTCGCGGGGGCGCCGAGGCGAGCAGTACTTC. Residues: CASSPSRGRRGEQYF. The variable domain in full, with the rest retrieved from reference TRBV19 and TRBJ2-7, is DGGITQSPKYLFRKEGQNVTLSCEQNLNHDAMYWYRQDPGQGLRLIYYSQIVNDFQKGDIAEGYSVSREKKESFPLTVTSAQKNPTAFYLCASSPSRGRRGEQYFGPGTRLTVT.

This sequence joins TRBV2 and TRBJ2-5, with TRBD2 identical over 8 bases. J lost 5 bases, V lost 4 bases, and 12 bases had no gene match. Per the germline V gene, CDR1 is SNHLY and CDR2 is FYNNEI. This CDR3 has 16 residues. CDR3 amino acids: CASSGFSGAGGETQYF. In nucleotides, the CDR3 is TGTGCCAGCAGTGGATTTAGCGGGGCGGGAGGTGAGACCCAGTACTTC.

The chain recombines TRBV5-1 with TRBJ2-1; 16 bases map to TRBD2. The CDR3 consists of 17 residues. J gave up 15 bases and V 4 bases, and 16 bases lay outside the gene matches. Germline CDR1 SGHRS, CDR2 YFSETQ. The CDR3 DNA follows: TGCGCCAGCAGCGCCCTCCCTCCCGGGACTAGCGGGGGGGGAGGGTTCTTC. It translates to CASSALPPGTSGGGGFF.

The J gene is TRBJ1-5, the V gene TRBV4-1; 7 bases fit TRBD1. The CDR3 extends over 16 amino acids. The ends lost 0 bases at V and 2 bases at J; junction bases unmatched: 4. Germline V gives CDR1 MGHRA, CDR2 YSYEKL. CDR3 residues: CASSQDSGQGNQPQHF. DNA for the CDR3: TGCGCCAGCAGCCAAGATAGCGGACAGGGCAATCAGCCCCAGCATTTT.

The V call is TRBV6-5, the J call TRBJ1-3; the D is unclear. This CDR3 contains 13 residues. Germline assignment: CDR1 MNHEY and CDR2 SVGAGI. With 10 bases removed from V and 1 base from J, the gap between germline ends came to 11 bases. CDR3 residues: CATRPWSGNTIYF. In DNA, the CDR3 is TGTGCCACCCGTCCTTGGTCTGGAAACACCATATATTTT.

The chain couples TRBV28 to TRBJ2-7, with D unresolved. Germline V gene sequence: CDR1 MDHEN, CDR2 SYDVKM. The CDR3 consists of 14 residues. V was clipped by 6 bases and J by 0 bases, with 12 bases between them. CDR3 sequence (DNA): TGTGCCAGCAGCCTCCCCCTAAGCTCCTACGAGCAGTACTTC. Its protein product is CASSLPLSSYEQYF.

The chain has TRBV2 and TRBJ2-5; a weak D match, TRBD1 (6 bases). This CDR3 region has 16 residues. Germline V CDR1 and CDR2: SNHLY, FYNNEI. V was trimmed by 2 bases and J by 3 bases, leaving 16 bases between them. CDR3 DNA sequence: TGTGCCAGCAGTGAAAGGAGGACACAGGGCAAAGAGACCCAGTACTTC. Translation gives CASSERRTQGKETQYF.

This clone was recorded only once. This sequence joins TRBV7-8 and TRBJ1-4, with unresolved D. This CDR3 has 15 amino acids. Germline V CDR1 and CDR2: SGHVS, FQNEAQ. Trimming cost V 5 bases and J 2 bases, with 12 bases left between them. The CDR3 DNA is TGTGCCAGCAGCGGGTCGACGGGGACTAATGAAAAACTGTTTTTT. It yields the protein CASSGSTGTNEKLFF.

This sequence joins TRBV4-1 and TRBJ2-5; 7 nucleotides align to TRBD1. J lost 5 bases, V lost 1 base, and 10 bases had no gene match. The CDR3 covers 16 residues. Germline CDR1 reads MGHRA; CDR2 reads YSYEKL. The CDR3, as DNA: TGCGCCAGCAGCCAAGCTCCGGGACAGAGCAGGGAGACCCAGTACTTC. It encodes CASSQAPGQSRETQYF.